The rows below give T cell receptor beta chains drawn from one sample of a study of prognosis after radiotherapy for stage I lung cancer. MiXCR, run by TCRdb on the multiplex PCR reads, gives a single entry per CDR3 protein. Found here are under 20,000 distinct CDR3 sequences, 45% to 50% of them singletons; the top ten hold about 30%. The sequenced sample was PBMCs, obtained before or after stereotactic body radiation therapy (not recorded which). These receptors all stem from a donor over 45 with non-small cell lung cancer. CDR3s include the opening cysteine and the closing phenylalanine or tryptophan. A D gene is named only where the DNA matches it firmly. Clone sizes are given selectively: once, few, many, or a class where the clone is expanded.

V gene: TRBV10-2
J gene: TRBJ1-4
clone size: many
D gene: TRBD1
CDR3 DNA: TGCGCCAGCAGGGACAGGGGTGCAACTAATGAAAAACTGTTTTTT
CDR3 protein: CASRDRGATNEKLFF

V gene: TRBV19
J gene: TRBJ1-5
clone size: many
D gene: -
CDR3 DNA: TGTGCCAGTGGGGCGCAGGCCGAGGGGCCCCAGCATTTT
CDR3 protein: CASGAQAEGPQHF

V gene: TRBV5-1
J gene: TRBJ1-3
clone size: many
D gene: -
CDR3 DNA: TGCGCCAGCAGCGGAGGACAGATACACTCTGGAAACACCATATATTTT
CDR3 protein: CASSGGQIHSGNTIYF

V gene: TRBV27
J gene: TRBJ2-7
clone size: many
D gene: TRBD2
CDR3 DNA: TGTGCCAGCAGTCCCGGACTAGCCTACGAGCAGTACTTC
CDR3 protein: CASSPGLAYEQYF

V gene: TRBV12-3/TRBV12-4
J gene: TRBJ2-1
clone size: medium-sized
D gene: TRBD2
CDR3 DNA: TGTGCCAGCAGCCGAGGGACTAGCAATGAGCAGTTCTTC
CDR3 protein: CASSRGTSNEQFF

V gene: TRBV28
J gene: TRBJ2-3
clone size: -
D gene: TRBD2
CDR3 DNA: TGTGCCAGCAGTTTACACCCAGCGGGAACACAAAGTTGGGATACGCAGTATTTT
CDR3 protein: CASSLHPAGTQSWDTQYF

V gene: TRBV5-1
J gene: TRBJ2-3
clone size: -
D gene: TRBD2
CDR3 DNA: TGCTCCAGCAGCCCAACTAGCGTTGGGATTGTAGATACGCAGTATTTT
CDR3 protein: CSSSPTSVGIVDTQYF

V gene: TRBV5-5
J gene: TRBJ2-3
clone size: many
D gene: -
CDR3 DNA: TGTGCCAGCAGCTTGGTAGCGCGCCTCTCCCCAGATACGCAGTATTTT
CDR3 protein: CASSLVARLSPDTQYF

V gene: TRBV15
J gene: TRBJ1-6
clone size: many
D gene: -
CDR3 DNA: TGTGCCACCAGCAGAGTTTCAAATTCACCCCTCCACTTT
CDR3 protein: CATSRVSNSPLHF

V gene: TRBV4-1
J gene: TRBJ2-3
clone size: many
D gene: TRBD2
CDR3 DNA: TGCGCCAGCAGCCCAGAGGTCGGACTAGCGGGACACACAGATACGCAGTATTTT
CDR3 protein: CASSPEVGLAGHTDTQYF

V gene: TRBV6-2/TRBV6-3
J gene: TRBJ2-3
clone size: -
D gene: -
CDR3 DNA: TGTGCCAGCAGGGGGACAGATACGCAGTATTTT
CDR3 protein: CASRGTDTQYF

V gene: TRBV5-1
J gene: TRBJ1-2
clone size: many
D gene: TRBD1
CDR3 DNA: TGCGCCAGCAGCGGGACAGGGTACGGCTATGGCTACACCTTC
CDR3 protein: CASSGTGYGYGYTF

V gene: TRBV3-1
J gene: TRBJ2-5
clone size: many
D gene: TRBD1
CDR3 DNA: TGTGCCAGCAGCCAGGGACAGGGGGGGGGGGAGACCCAGTACTTC
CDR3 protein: CASSQGQGGGETQYF

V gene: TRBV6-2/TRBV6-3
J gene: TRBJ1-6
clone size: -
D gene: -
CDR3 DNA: TGTGCCAGCAGTGTAAACAGGGTTCAAAATTCACCCCTCCACTTT
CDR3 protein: CASSVNRVQNSPLHF

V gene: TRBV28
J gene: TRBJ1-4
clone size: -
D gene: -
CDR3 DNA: TGTGCCAGCAGTTTGGGGGGGGCTAATGAAAAACTGTTTTTT
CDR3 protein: CASSLGGANEKLFF

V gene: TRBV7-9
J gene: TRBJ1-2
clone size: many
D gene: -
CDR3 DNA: TGTGCCAGCAGTGGAGGGGCGGACTTCTATGGCTACACCTTC
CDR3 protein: CASSGGADFYGYTF

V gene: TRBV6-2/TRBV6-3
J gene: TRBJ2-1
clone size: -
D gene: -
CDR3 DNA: TGTGCCAGCAGTTATGGGACCGGCGTCTACAATGAGCAGTTCTTC
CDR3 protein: CASSYGTGVYNEQFF

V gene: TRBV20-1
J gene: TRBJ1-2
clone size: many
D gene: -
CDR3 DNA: TGCAGTGCTAGAGCCGGGACCTATGGCTACACCTTC
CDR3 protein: CSARAGTYGYTF

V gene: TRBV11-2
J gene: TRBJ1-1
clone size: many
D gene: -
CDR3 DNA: TGTGCCAGCAGCTTAGTTTCGGCAGCTGACACTGAAGCTTTCTTT
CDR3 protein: CASSLVSAADTEAFF

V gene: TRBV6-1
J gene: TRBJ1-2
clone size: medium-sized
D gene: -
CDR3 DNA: TGTGCCAGCAGTGAACCCTTGACACTTATCTATGGCTACACCTTC
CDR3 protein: CASSEPLTLIYGYTF

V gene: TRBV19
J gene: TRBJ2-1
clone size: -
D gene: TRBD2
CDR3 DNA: TGTGCCAGTAGTATTGAGCGGGAGGGGTGGGATGATCAGTTCTTC
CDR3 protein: CASSIEREGWDDQFF

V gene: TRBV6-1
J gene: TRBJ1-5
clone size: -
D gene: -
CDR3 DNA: TGTGCCATCAGGAGAGAGGGAAATCAGCCCCAGCATTTT
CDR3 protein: CAIRREGNQPQHF

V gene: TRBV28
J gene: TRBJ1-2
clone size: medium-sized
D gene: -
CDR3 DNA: TGTGCCAGCAGTGTCCCGGGGACCTATGGCTACACCTTC
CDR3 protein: CASSVPGTYGYTF

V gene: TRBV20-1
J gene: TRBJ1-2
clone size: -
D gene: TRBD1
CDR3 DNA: TGCAGCGCTACGGAACAAGGGGGCGCGGGCTGCTACACCTTC
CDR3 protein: CSATEQGGAGCYTF

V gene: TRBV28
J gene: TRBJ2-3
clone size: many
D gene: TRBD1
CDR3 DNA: TGTGCCAGCAGTTTCCGGGACAGTTTAGATACGCAGTATTTT
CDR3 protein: CASSFRDSLDTQYF

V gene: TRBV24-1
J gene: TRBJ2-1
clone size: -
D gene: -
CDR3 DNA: TGTGCCACCAGTCTCGGTAGCGCCAATGAGCAGTTCTTC
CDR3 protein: CATSLGSANEQFF

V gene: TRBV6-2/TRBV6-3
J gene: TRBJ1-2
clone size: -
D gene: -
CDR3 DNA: TGTGCCAGCAGTGAAACCCCCGGGGTCGGTGGCTACACCTTC
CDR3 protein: CASSETPGVGGYTF

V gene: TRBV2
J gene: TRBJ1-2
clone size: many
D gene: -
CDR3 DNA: TGTGCCAGCAGTGTCCTGAAGGCAGGGTTGGATGGCTACACCTTC
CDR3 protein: CASSVLKAGLDGYTF

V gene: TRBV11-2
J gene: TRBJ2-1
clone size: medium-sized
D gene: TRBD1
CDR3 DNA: TGTGCCAGCAGCTTACGAGGGGGCGCGTACAATGAGCAGTTCTTC
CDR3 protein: CASSLRGGAYNEQFF

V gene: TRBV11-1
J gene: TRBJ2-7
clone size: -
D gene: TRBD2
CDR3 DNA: TGTGCCAGCAGCTTAGCCGGAATCCCGGGGGGGGTAGTCCCAACCGAGCAGTACTTC
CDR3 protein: CASSLAGIPGGVVPTEQYF

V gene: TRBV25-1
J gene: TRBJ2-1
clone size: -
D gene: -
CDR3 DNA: TGTGCCAGCAGTGAGTTAGGTTTAGGGAACTACAATGAGCAGTTCTTC
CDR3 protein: CASSELGLGNYNEQFF

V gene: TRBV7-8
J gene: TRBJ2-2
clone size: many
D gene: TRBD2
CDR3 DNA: TGTGCCAGCAGCTTATTTTCTAGCGGGAACACCGGGGAGCTGTTTTTT
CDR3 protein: CASSLFSSGNTGELFF

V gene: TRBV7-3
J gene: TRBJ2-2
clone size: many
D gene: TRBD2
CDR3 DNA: TGTGCCAGCAGCCATGAAAGAGCGGGATTTACCGGGGAGCTGTTTTTT
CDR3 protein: CASSHERAGFTGELFF

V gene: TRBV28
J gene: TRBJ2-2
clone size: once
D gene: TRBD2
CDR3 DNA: TGTGCCAGCAGTTTTGGCGGGACTAGCGGAACCGGGGAGCTGTTTTTT
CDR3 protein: CASSFGGTSGTGELFF

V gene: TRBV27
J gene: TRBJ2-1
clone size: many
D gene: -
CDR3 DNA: TGTGCCAGCAGTATAAACCTCCGTGAGCAGTTCTTC
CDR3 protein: CASSINLREQFF

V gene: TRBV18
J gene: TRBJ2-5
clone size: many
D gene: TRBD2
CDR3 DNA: TGTGCCAGCTCAGGTGGACTAGCGGGAGAGACCCAGTACTTC
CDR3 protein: CASSGGLAGETQYF

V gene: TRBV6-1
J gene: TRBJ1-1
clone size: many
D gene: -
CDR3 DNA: TGTGCCAGCAGGGGTACAGGGCCGAACACTGAAGCTTTCTTT
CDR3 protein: CASRGTGPNTEAFF

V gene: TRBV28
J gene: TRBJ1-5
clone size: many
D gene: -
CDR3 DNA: TGTGCCAGCAGTCCCAGGGAAAGCAATCAGCCCCAGCATTTT
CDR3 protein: CASSPRESNQPQHF

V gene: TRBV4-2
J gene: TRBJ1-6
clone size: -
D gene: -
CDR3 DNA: TGTGCCAGCAGCCAAGAACAGGGAGCCTATAATTCACCCCTCCACTTT
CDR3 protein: CASSQEQGAYNSPLHF

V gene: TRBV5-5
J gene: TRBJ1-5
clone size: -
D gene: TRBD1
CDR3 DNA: TGTGCCAGCAGCTTAGGGGGCGACTATCAGCCCCAGCATTTT
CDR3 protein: CASSLGGDYQPQHF

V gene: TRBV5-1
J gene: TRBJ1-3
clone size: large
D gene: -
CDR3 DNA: TGTGCCAGCAGCCCCAGGGTAGGGGGAAACACCATATATTTT
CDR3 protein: CASSPRVGGNTIYF

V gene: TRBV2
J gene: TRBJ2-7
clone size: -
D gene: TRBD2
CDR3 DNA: TGTGCCAGCAGTGAACTAGCGGGAGTCGGTGAGCAGTACTTC
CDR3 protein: CASSELAGVGEQYF

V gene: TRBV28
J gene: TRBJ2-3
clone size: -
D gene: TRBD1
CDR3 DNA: TGTGCCAGCAGTTTAAACCCCTGGGACAGGGGTGAGACAGATACTCAGTATTTT
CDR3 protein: CASSLNPWDRGETDTQYF

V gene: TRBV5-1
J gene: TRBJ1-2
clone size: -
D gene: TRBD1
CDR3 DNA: TGCGCCAGCAGCTTGGCCCTGGCAGGGGGTGGTGGCTACACCTTC
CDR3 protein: CASSLALAGGGGYTF

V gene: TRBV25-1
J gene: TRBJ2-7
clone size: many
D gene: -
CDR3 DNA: TGTGCCAGTGACAGTGGCTACGAGCAGTACTTC
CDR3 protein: CASDSGYEQYF

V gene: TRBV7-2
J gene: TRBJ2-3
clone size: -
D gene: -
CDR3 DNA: TGTGCCAGCAGCCCCCTCCTTTGGACAGTTAGGACAGATACGCAGTATTTT
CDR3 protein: CASSPLLWTVRTDTQYF

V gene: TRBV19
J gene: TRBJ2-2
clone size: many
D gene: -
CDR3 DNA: TGTGCCAGTAGTAAGGGGGAGGGGAACACCGGGGAGCTGTTTTTT
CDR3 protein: CASSKGEGNTGELFF

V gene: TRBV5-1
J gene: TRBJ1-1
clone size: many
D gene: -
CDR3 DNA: TGCGCCAGCAGCTTGCAGGAGCGGCTTATGAACACTGAAGCTTTCTTT
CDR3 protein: CASSLQERLMNTEAFF

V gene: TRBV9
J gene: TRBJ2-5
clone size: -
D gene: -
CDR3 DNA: TGTGCCAGCAGCGTAGGAACAGAGTACTGGGAGACCCAGTACTTC
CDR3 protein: CASSVGTEYWETQYF

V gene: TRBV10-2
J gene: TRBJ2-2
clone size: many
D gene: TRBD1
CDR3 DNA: TGCGCCAGCAACGAACAGGGGTCCACCGGGGAGCTGTTTTTT
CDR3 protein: CASNEQGSTGELFF

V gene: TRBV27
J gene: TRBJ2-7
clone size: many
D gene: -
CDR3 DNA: TGTGCCAGCAGTTTTAAGGATAGCTCCTACGAGCAGTACTTC
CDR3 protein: CASSFKDSSYEQYF

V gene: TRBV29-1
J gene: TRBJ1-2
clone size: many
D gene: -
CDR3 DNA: TGCAGCGTTGAACCCCCAGGGAACTATGGCTACACCTTC
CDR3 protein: CSVEPPGNYGYTF

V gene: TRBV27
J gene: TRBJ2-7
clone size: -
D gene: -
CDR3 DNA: TGTGCCAGCAGTTTATTGGGACAACGCTACTATCAGTACTTC
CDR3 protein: CASSLLGQRYYQYF

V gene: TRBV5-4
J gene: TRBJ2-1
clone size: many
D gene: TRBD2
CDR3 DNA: TGTGCCAGCAGCACCGGGACTAGCGGGAGGGCGAATGAGCAGTTCTTC
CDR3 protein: CASSTGTSGRANEQFF

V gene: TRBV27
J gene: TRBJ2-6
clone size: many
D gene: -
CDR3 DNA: TGTGCCAGCAAGGGGACCGCTGGGGCCAACGTCCTGACTTTC
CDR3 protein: CASKGTAGANVLTF

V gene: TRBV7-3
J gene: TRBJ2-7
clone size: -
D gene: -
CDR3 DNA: TGTGCCAGCAGCTTAAGGACAAGCGACGAGCAGTACTTC
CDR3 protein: CASSLRTSDEQYF

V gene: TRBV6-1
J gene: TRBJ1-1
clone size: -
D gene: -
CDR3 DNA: TGTGCCAGCAGTGGGACAAGGAACACTGAAGCTTTCTTT
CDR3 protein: CASSGTRNTEAFF

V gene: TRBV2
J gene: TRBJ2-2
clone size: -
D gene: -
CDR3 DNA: TGTGCCAGCAGCGACAGCCTCGCCGGGGAGCTGTTTTTT
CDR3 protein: CASSDSLAGELFF

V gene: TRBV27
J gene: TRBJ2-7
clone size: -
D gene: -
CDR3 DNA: TGTGCCAGCAACATGCTGGACAGACCCCCTTTGGGGCAGTACTTC
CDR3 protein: CASNMLDRPPLGQYF